Following are 9 T cell receptor beta chains from one sample sequenced in a study of T cell changes during pregnancy in multiple sclerosis. Here immunoSEQ multiplex PCR was the method, and the copy in TCRdb shows in-frame clones only, minus some. The data contain about 86,000 clones, approximately 90% of them seen just once; the ten biggest clones take up around 2%. The material sequenced was peripheral blood, taken in the first trimester of pregnancy. The source of these receptors is a female donor in good health, enrolled as a control in a pregnancy study.

The rearrangement links TRBV4-1 to TRBJ1-5; no firm D call. Trimming removed 3 bases from V and 2 bases from J, with 17 bases in between. Germline values: CDR1 MGHRA, CDR2 YSYEKL. The length of the CDR3 is 17 residues. The CDR3 is CASSQSATELGNQPQHF. The CDR3 DNA reads as TGCGCCAGCAGCCAGAGTGCCACAGAGTTAGGCAATCAGCCCCAGCATTTT.

The chain joins TRBV9 to TRBJ1-6, with TRBD1 as a possible D gene (5 bases). Per the germline V gene, CDR1 is SGDLS and CDR2 is YYNGEE. V was cut by 2 bases and J by 5 bases, with 11 bases left in between. The CDR3 loop spans 15 amino acids. The CDR3 region has the DNA TGTGCCAGCAGCGTGGCAGACAGCCATAATTCACCCCTCCACTTT. Translated, it gives CASSVADSHNSPLHF.

This clone was detected a few times. V gene TRBV19 combines with J gene TRBJ1-5, with 10 bases matching TRBD1. J was trimmed by 4 bases and V by 7 bases; bases with no gene match: 4. Looked up from germline, CDR1 is LNHDA and CDR2 is SQIVND (reference sequence). The CDR3 runs to 14 residues. The CDR3 nucleotides are TGTGCCAGTATCCCGGACAGGGGGAATCAGCCCCAGCATTTT. As protein: CASIPDRGNQPQHF.

Notes on this clone: This likely comes from a read error, as the CDR3 has no conserved phenylalanine or tryptophan at its end. The chain recombines TRBV29-1 with TRBJ1-2; the match to TRBD1 covers 9 bases. This CDR3 comprises 11 residues. Germline CDR1 is SQVTM and CDR2 is ANQGSEA. V was pared by 7 bases and J by 8 bases, with 5 bases of the junction left unmatched. Written as DNA, the CDR3 is TGCAGCGCTGACAGGGGGTACGGCTACACCCTC. Its translation: CSADRGYGYTL.

The chain couples TRBV5-4 to TRBJ2-1; D gene unclear. CDR3 size: 15 residues. V shed 0 bases and J shed 0 bases, with 7 bases lying between them. Germline V gives CDR1 SGHNT, CDR2 YYREEE (reference sequence). The CDR3 DNA reads TGTGCCAGCAGCTTGGTTTGGAGCTCCTACAATGAGCAGTTCTTC. It translates to CASSLVWSSYNEQFF.

This clone turned up a few times. The chain recombines TRBV19 with TRBJ1-6, with TRBD1 matching over 7 bases. Germline V gene sequence: CDR1 LNHDA, CDR2 SQIVND (reference sequence). The CDR3 contains 15 residues. V shed 9 bases and J 2 bases; nucleotides not matched to a gene: 7. CDR3 DNA sequence: TGTGCCAGCCGACTCAGGGGGACCTATAATTCACCCCTCCACTTT. Amino acids: CASRLRGTYNSPLHF.

This clone showed up just once. CDR3 residues: CASSPRLNTGELFF. The CDR3 bases are TGTGCCAGCAGCCCAAGACTAAACACCGGGGAGCTGTTTTTT. V usage is TRBV7-6 and J usage is TRBJ2-2, with TRBD2 as a possible D gene (5 bases). The ends were cut back, 5 bases at V and 2 bases at J, with 9 bases in the middle. Per the germline V gene, CDR1 is SGHVS and CDR2 is FNYEAQ. This CDR3 has 14 amino acids.

Regarding this clone: The junction differs from germline at one of its ends, possibly a read error. The rearrangement joins TRBV7-7 to TRBJ2-6; no clear D. Germline CDR1 and CDR2: SSHAT and FNYEAQ (reference sequence). The CDR3 is made up of 17 amino acids. Here the CDR3 DNA reads TGTGCTAGCAGCATGTCGTCAAGCCAATCTGGGGCCAACGTCCTGACTTTC. Translating gives CASSMSSSQSGANVLTF.

The chain links TRBV20-1 to TRBJ1-1, with D uncertain. Trimming pared 2 bases from V and 3 bases from J, leaving 4 bases between. From germline, CDR1 is DFQATT and CDR2 SNEGSKA (reference sequence). CDR3 length: 11 residues. This CDR3 reads CSARPYTEAFF. The CDR3 DNA follows: TGCAGTGCTAGACCCTACACTGAAGCTTTCTTT.